This T cell receptor (beta chain) stems from a study of T cell responses to AZD1222 COVID-19 vaccine. Broader study findings: Spike-spanning, vaccine-associated CD4 TCRs were dominant at 160-218 and 743-854. Baseline seropositivity characterized only 5 to 7 AZD1222 recipients. When two AZD1222 doses had been given, Spike-specific TCR breadth and depth rose. Among the donors, most were white British and more were female, and clonal diversity was possibly underestimated.

The V gene's germline CDR1 is LNHDA and CDR2 SQIVND (reference sequence). The length of the CDR3 is 13 residues. Trimming removed 8 bases at V and 0 bases at J, with 8 bases between. Regarding this clone: Antigen specificity is unknown.

The repertoire was sequenced with immunoSEQ multiplex PCR; TCRdb's copy has only in-frame clones and lacks some. The sample contains around 150,000 clones, 94% of which appear only once. Sequencing was performed on peripheral blood, taken on day 0 of AZD1222 vaccination. This rearrangement joins TRBV19 to TRBJ1-3; D call uncertain. The sequence derives from an adult in good health. CDR3 nucleotides: TGTGCCAGTGTTGGGTACTCTGGAAACACCATATATTTT. This encodes CASVGYSGNTIYF.